A single sample is the source of the 6 T cell receptor beta chains below, sequenced in a study of cytomegalovirus exposure and HLA in healthy donors. PCR involved 60 Vbeta and 13 Jbeta primers. The data were produced by immunoSEQ multiplex PCR, yet TCRdb's version contains in-frame clones alone and is incomplete. The sample holds 150,000 or so clones, about 77% seen once. The specimen was PBMCs. The source is a male donor in good health and CMV-seronegative.

This clone was seen a handful of times. The chain recombines TRBV19 with TRBJ2-7, with D maybe TRBD2 (6 bases). CDR1 LNHDA and CDR2 SQIVND come from the germline V gene (reference sequence). V lost 4 bases and J lost 3, with 10 bases in between. This CDR3 spans 13 amino acids. The CDR3 region is CASSNQGLYEQYF. In DNA, the CDR3 is TGTGCCAGTAGTAATCAGGGACTCTACGAGCAGTACTTC. The full variable domain, in which reference TRBV19 and TRBJ2-7 provide the parts outside the CDR3, is DGGITQSPKYLFRKEGQNVTLSCEQNLNHDAMYWYRQDPGQGLRLIYYSQIVNDFQKGDIAEGYSVSREKKESFPLTVTSAQKNPTAFYLCASSNQGLYEQYFGPGTRLTVT.

The rearrangement uses TRBV2 and TRBJ2-7; D ambiguous. Germline V gene data show CDR1 as SNHLY and CDR2 as FYNNEI. The V gene lost 7 bases and the J gene lost 3 bases, with 10 bases spanning the gap. The CDR3 contains 12 residues. CDR3 region: CASKREVYEQYF. The CDR3 DNA reads TGTGCCAGCAAGAGAGAGGTCTACGAGCAGTACTTC.

This chain uses TRBV7-9 with TRBJ2-2; the match to TRBD1 covers 9 bases. CDR3 size: 17 residues. Germline-derived CDR1 and CDR2 are SEHNR and FQNEAQ (reference sequence). V shed 3 bases, J shed 2 bases, and the junction held 7 bases outside the gene matches. Written as DNA, the CDR3 is TGTGCCAGCAGCTTGGGACAGGGTTCCCTCAACACCGGGGAGCTGTTTTTT. Protein product: CASSLGQGSLNTGELFF.

V usage is TRBV14 and J usage is TRBJ2-7, with 12 nucleotides matching TRBD1. Germline CDR1 and CDR2: SGHDN and FVKESK. The CDR3 sequence is 14 residues long. The ends lost 4 bases at V and 6 bases at J; junction bases unmatched: 4. The CDR3 spells CASSPGTGGGEQYF. CDR3 nucleotides: TGTGCCAGCAGCCCGGGGACAGGGGGCGGCGAGCAGTACTTC.

The chain recombines TRBV7-2 with TRBJ2-1; the D gene is possibly TRBD2 (5 bases). Germline V gene lookup returns CDR1 SGHTA and CDR2 FQGNSA. Trimming shortened V by 1 base and J by 9 bases, and 10 bases separated the two germline ends. This CDR3 contains 13 residues. CDR3 region: CASSLVASPEQFF. The CDR3 nucleotides read TGTGCCAGCAGCTTAGTCGCTAGCCCTGAGCAGTTCTTC.

The chain couples TRBV5-1 to TRBJ1-2; D gene uncertain. The germline V gene encodes CDR1 SGHRS and CDR2 YFSETQ. Deletions cut 0 bases from V and 2 bases from J, with 17 bases between. CDR3 length: 17 amino acids. The CDR3 loop is CASSLAPNPTNNYGYTF. The CDR3 nucleotides are TGCGCCAGCAGCTTGGCCCCCAACCCGACAAACAACTATGGCTACACCTTC.